This is a list of T cell receptor beta chains from one sample in a study of regulatory and conventional T cells in RAG deficiency. The repertoire was sequenced with immunoSEQ multiplex PCR; TCRdb's copy has only in-frame clones and lacks some. Of 2,500 to 3,500 clones in the sample, approximately 94% were seen once. These data are also associated with another study on regulatory T cells.

Sequenced: CD4+ Tregs sorted from blood. The receptors shown here come from a human donor in good health. Each CDR3 is given with its conserved first and last residue. A D gene is named only where the DNA matches it firmly. Only part of the rows carry a size: once, few, many, or a class if the clone is expanded.

cdr3_nt	cdr3_aa	v_call	d_call	clone_size	j_call
TGTGCCAGAAGCTCCCAGACTAGCGGGAGTTGCTACGAGCAGTACTTC	CARSSQTSGSCYEQYF	TRBV5-3	TRBD2	.	TRBJ2-7
TGTGCCAGCAGCCCACCGGGTCGGGGATGCTACAATGAGCAGTTCTTC	CASSPPGRGCYNEQFF	TRBV21-1	.	.	TRBJ2-1
TGTGCCAGCTCACAAGCGGAGCGCACAGATACGCAGTATTTT	CASSQAERTDTQYF	TRBV18	.	once	TRBJ2-3
TGTGCCAGTATCCCGGGCGGGAGCTCTGGGGCCAACGTCCTGACTTTC	CASIPGGSSGANVLTF	TRBV19	TRBD2	few	TRBJ2-6
TGCAGCGTTGCTTGGCTCAAAGACTCCTACGAGCAGTACTTC	CSVAWLKDSYEQYF	TRBV29-1	.	.	TRBJ2-7
TGTGCCAGCAGTTCGGCGGGAGGGGGGTTCTATAATTCACCCCTCCACTTT	CASSSAGGGFYNSPLHF	TRBV28	.	.	TRBJ1-6
TGCGCCAGCAGTGAGTCGAGGCGAAGCACTGAAGCTTTCTTT	CASSESRRSTEAFF	TRBV10-1	.	.	TRBJ1-1
TGCGCCAGCAGCCTGGGACATGGGGCTGGCTACGAGCAGTACTTC	CASSLGHGAGYEQYF	TRBV5-1	.	.	TRBJ2-7
TGCGCCAGCAGCTTGCCCAGCACAGATACGCAGTATTTT	CASSLPSTDTQYF	TRBV5-1	.	.	TRBJ2-3
TGCGCCAGCAGCTTGGGGCTAGCGGGCCAATTGAACACCGGGGAGCTGTTTTTT	CASSLGLAGQLNTGELFF	TRBV5-1	TRBD2	.	TRBJ2-2
TGTGCCAGCAGCTTCGGCACACGCACAGATACGCAGTATTTT	CASSFGTRTDTQYF	TRBV11-3	.	.	TRBJ2-3
TGTGCCAGCAGCCCCAGCGGGGGGGCTTACAATGAGCAGTTCTTC	CASSPSGGAYNEQFF	TRBV7-6	TRBD2	.	TRBJ2-1
TGCGCCAGCAGCTCACGGACAGGGGACGGGGCCAACGTCCTGACTTTC	CASSSRTGDGANVLTF	TRBV5-1	TRBD1	.	TRBJ2-6
TGTGCCAGCAGTGAAAGGTGGGAGGAGTTCACTGAAGCTTTCTTT	CASSERWEEFTEAFF	TRBV6-1	.	.	TRBJ1-1
TGTGCCAGCAACCCTAGCGGGAGCACAGATACGCAGTATTTT	CASNPSGSTDTQYF	TRBV6-1	TRBD2	.	TRBJ2-3
TGTGCCAGCAGCCCCTTCCACCGACAGGTGAGGGGCACCGGGGAGCTGTTTTTT	CASSPFHRQVRGTGELFF	TRBV5-6	.	.	TRBJ2-2
TGTGCCAGCAGCACTCAGGGCCGGAACACTGAAGCTTTCTTT	CASSTQGRNTEAFF	TRBV11-2	.	.	TRBJ1-1
TGTGCCAGCAGCTTCTCCACGGGGGGGCGAGAGACCCAGTACTTC	CASSFSTGGRETQYF	TRBV7-8	TRBD2	.	TRBJ2-5
TGTGCCAGCAGCTCCCTAGGGGGGTCCGGGGAGCTGTTTTTT	CASSSLGGSGELFF	TRBV5-4	.	few	TRBJ2-2
TGCGCCAGCAAAAAGGAAATCACAGATACGCAGTATTTT	CASKKEITDTQYF	TRBV5-1	.	.	TRBJ2-3
TGTGCCAGTAGTATCACAGGGGGCGCAGTGCAGCCCCAGCATTTT	CASSITGGAVQPQHF	TRBV19	TRBD1	.	TRBJ1-5
TGCGCCAGCAGCTTCGAAGGGGGCAGGGAGACCCAGTACTTC	CASSFEGGRETQYF	TRBV5-1	TRBD1	.	TRBJ2-5
TGCAGCATCCGACAGGAAAATAATTCACCCCTCCACTTT	CSIRQENNSPLHF	TRBV29-1	.	.	TRBJ1-6
TGTGCCAGCAGCGTCGACCGAAATCAGCCCCAGCATTTT	CASSVDRNQPQHF	TRBV2	.	.	TRBJ1-5
TGCGCCAGCATCGCCGAGGGCCGTTCAGATACGCAGTATTTT	CASIAEGRSDTQYF	TRBV5-1	.	.	TRBJ2-3
TGTGCCAGCAGCCAGGGGACGAACACCGGGGAGCTGTTTTTT	CASSQGTNTGELFF	TRBV14	.	.	TRBJ2-2
TGTGCCAGCAGCTCCCCGGGCTGGTACAATGAGCAGTTCTTC	CASSSPGWYNEQFF	TRBV7-2	.	.	TRBJ2-1
TGTGCCAGTAGTTCTCGGGGAGGGGGGCTCTATGAGCAGTTCTTC	CASSSRGGGLYEQFF	TRBV19	.	.	TRBJ2-1
TGTGCCAGCAGCTTATATGGGGTTGGGGGCTCCTATAATTCACCCCTCCACTTT	CASSLYGVGGSYNSPLHF	TRBV7-2	.	.	TRBJ1-6
TGTGCCAGCAGCCAAGTATTGACCGGGGAGCTGTTTTTT	CASSQVLTGELFF	TRBV4-2	.	few	TRBJ2-2
TGCGCCAGCAGCCAAGATTCCTATGGCCGGGGTAAATTTGGCTACACCTTC	CASSQDSYGRGKFGYTF	TRBV4-1	.	.	TRBJ1-2
TGTGCCAGCTCACCTTACAGGGATGAGCAGTTCTTC	CASSPYRDEQFF	TRBV18	.	.	TRBJ2-1
TGCGCCAGCAGCTTGGCGGGGAACACTGAAGCTTTCTTT	CASSLAGNTEAFF	TRBV5-1	.	.	TRBJ1-1
TGTGCCAGCAGCTTAATGTGGGGGGGCCTCAATGAGCAGTTCTTC	CASSLMWGGLNEQFF	TRBV7-3	.	.	TRBJ2-1
TGCGCCAGCAGCTTGGGGGGTTGGCAAGAGACCCAGTACTTC	CASSLGGWQETQYF	TRBV5-1	.	.	TRBJ2-5
TGTGCCAGCAGTGAAGCCACGAGGGATACGCAGTATTTT	CASSEATRDTQYF	TRBV2	.	.	TRBJ2-3
TGTGCCAGCAGTGAGGTGTCACAGGACTATGGCTACACCTTC	CASSEVSQDYGYTF	TRBV2	.	.	TRBJ1-2
TGTGCCAGCAGCTGGGCCGGGACATCCTACGAGCAGTACTTC	CASSWAGTSYEQYF	TRBV5-5	.	.	TRBJ2-7
TGTGCCAGCAGTACCGGTCCGAACACTGAAGCTTTCTTT	CASSTGPNTEAFF	TRBV7-8	.	.	TRBJ1-1
TGTGCCAGCAGTGCCCAGGGACAGGGGTCCGGAAACACCATATATTTT	CASSAQGQGSGNTIYF	TRBV6-1	TRBD1	.	TRBJ1-3
TGTGCCAGCAGCTTAGCGGTCAGGAATCGTGGGGCTTTCTTT	CASSLAVRNRGAFF	TRBV7-2	.	.	TRBJ1-1
TGCGCCAGCAGTGATTTTAGGCAGGGACATGATCAGCCCCAGCATTTT	CASSDFRQGHDQPQHF	TRBV10-1	.	.	TRBJ1-5
TGCGCCAGCAGCCGACTACCGGGGAATGAGCAGTTCTTC	CASSRLPGNEQFF	TRBV4-1	.	.	TRBJ2-1
TGTGCCAGCAGTGAAGCTAGCGGAGGGACTAATGAGCAGTTCTTC	CASSEASGGTNEQFF	TRBV2	.	.	TRBJ2-1
TGTGCCAGCAGACAGGGTACGGACACTGAAGCTTTCTTT	CASRQGTDTEAFF	TRBV7-6	.	.	TRBJ1-1
TGTGCCAGCAGCTTGGGACAGGGGTTAGATACGCAGTATTTT	CASSLGQGLDTQYF	TRBV5-4	TRBD1	.	TRBJ2-3
TGTGCCAGCAAAGGGACTAGCGCGCTCACCGGGGAGCTGTTTTTT	CASKGTSALTGELFF	TRBV6-1	TRBD2	.	TRBJ2-2